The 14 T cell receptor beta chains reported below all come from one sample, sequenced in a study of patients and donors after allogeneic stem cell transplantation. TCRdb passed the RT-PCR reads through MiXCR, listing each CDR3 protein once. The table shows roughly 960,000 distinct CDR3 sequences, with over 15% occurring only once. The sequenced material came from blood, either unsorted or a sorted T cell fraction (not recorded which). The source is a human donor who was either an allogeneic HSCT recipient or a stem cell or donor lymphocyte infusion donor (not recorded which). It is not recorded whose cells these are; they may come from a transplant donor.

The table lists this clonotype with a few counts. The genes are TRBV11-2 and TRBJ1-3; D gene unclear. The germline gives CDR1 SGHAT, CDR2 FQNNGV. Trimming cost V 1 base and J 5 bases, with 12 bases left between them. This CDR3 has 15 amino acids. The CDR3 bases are TGTGCCAGCAGCTTAGTGCGGGGATCGAGAAACACCATATATTTT. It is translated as CASSLVRGSRNTIYF.

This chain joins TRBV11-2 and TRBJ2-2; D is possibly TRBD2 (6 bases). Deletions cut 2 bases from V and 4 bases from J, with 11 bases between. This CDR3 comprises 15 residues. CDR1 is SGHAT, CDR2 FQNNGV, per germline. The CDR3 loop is CASSLRGSLTGELFF. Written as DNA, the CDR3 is TGTGCCAGCAGCTTACGGGGGAGCCTCACCGGGGAGCTGTTTTTT.

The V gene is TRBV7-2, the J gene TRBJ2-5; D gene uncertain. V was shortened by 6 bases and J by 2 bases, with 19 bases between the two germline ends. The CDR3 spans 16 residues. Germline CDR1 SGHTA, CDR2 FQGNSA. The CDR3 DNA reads TGTGCCAGCAGTCCCGCGGAGTGGGTCCAACAAGAGACCCAGTACTTC. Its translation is CASSPAEWVQQETQYF.

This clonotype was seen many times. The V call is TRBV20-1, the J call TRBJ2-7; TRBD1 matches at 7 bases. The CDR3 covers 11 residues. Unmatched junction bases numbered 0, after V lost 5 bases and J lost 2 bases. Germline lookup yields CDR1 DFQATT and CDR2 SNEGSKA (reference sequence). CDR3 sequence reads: CSAQGAYEQYF. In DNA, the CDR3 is TGCAGTGCTCAGGGGGCCTACGAGCAGTACTTC.

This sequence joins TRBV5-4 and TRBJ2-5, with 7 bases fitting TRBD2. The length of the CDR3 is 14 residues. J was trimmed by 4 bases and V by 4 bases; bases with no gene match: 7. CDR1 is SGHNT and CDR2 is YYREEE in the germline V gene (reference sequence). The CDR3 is CASSPRTSSETQYF. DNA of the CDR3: TGTGCCAGCAGCCCGCGGACTAGTTCAGAGACCCAGTACTTC.

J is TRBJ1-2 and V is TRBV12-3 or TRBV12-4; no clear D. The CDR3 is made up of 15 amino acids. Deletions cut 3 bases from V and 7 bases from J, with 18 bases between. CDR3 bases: TGTGCCAGCAGTTTGGGGAGGAGCCTACTTGGTGGCTACACCTTC. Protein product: CASSLGRSLLGGYTF.

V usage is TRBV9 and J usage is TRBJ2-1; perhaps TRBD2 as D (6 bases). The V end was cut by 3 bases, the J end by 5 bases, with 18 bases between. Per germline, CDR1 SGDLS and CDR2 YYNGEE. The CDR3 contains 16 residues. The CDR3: CASSATEGRHDNEQFF. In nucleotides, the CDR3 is TGTGCCAGCAGCGCTACGGAGGGCCGACATGACAATGAGCAGTTCTTC.

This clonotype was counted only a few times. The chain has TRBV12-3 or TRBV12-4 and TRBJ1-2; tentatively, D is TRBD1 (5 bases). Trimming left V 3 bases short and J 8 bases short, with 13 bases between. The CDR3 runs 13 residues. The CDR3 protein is CASSFGRAGGYTF. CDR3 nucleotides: TGTGCCAGCAGTTTCGGCAGGGCCGGCGGCTACACCTTC.

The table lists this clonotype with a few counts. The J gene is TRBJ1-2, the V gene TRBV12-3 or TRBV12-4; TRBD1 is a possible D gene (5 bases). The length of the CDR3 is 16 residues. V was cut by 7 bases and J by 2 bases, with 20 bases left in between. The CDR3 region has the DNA TGTGCCAGCACCAACAGGAGATTAGGGGCGAACTATGGCTACACCTTC. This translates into CASTNRRLGANYGYTF.

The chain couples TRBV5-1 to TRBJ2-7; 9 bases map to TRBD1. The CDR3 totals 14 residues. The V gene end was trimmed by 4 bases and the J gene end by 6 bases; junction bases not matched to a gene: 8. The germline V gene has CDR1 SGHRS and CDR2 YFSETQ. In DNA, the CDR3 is TGCGCCAGCAGCCTGGGGGGGACAGGGCTCGAGCAGTACTTC. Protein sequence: CASSLGGTGLEQYF.

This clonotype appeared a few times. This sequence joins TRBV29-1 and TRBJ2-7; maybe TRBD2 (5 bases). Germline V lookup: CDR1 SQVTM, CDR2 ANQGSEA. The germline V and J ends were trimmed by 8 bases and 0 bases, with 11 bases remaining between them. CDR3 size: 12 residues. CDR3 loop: CSPGESSYEQYF. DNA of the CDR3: TGCAGCCCTGGGGAGAGCTCCTACGAGCAGTACTTC.

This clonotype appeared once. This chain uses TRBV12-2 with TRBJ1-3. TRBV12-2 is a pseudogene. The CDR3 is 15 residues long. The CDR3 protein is CASRLARQTGNTIYF. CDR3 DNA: TGTGCAAGTCGCTTAGCGCGGCAGACTGGAAACACCATATATTTT.

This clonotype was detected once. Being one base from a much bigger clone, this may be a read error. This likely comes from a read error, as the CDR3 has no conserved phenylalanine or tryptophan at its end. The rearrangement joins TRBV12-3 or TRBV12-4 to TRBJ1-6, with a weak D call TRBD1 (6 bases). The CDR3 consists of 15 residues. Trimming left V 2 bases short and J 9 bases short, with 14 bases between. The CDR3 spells CASSLRGRNGSPLHL. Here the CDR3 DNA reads TGTGCCAGCAGTTTACGGGGGCGCAACGGTTCACCCCTCCACCTT.

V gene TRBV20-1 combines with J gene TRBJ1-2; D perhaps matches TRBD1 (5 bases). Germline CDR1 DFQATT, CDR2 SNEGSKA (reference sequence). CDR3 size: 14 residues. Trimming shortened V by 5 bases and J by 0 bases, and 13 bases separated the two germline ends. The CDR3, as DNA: TGCAGTGCTGGCCGACAGCTTACTAACTATGGCTACACCTTC. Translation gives CSAGRQLTNYGYTF.